Sequencing of this T cell receptor beta chain was carried out in a study of shared clonotypes between healthy human individuals (dated by TCRdb to the early 2020s). Describing the broader study: The cohort comprised two women and three men aged 18 to 49 years. Each donor's leukapheresis produced roughly between roughly 0.85 and 9.5 billion PBMCs. For each donor, CD4 naive and CD4 memory were each run on three plates, CD8 naive on two plates, and CD8 memory on one plate. To estimate repertoire size and how much clonotype sharing occurs between individuals, the study deeply sequenced the blood TCR repertoires of roughly 5 healthy adults. Different laboratories and diverse techniques were used to prepare libraries and sequence TCR repertoires, to increase sequencing depth and limit assay-specific biases.

Using the deep immunoSEQ assay, multiplex PCR amplified TCR CDR3 regions from genomic DNA. Extracted genomic DNA from each cell subset was spread evenly across all wells of several immunoSEQ 96-well plates, with each plate serving as a replicate. Each replicate PCR for sorted subsets received around 0.2 ug genomic DNA, equal to 28,000 or so T cell genomes. Purified libraries were measured with a Qubit 3.0 fluorometer, size-checked on a Bioanalyzer 2100, and measured again with the KAPA Library Quantification kit. A separate single-read 150-cycle Illumina NextSeq 550 flow cell was used to sequence each immunoSEQ 96-well plate. For the original study's pipeline: Because the immunoSEQ output included only junctional sequences and no quality scores, the filtering could not be the same as the filtering used for full-length reads. Sequences were annotated with PyIR, a Python wrapper for IgBLAST v1.9, using IMGT germline references to assign V/J genes and CDR3. Reads were removed for weak V/J assignments (E-value above 1e-6), missing CDR3, stop codons, out-of-frame junctions, or ambiguous translated residues. V3J clonotypes were defined as sequences sharing an identical inferred V gene, J gene, and CDR3 amino acid sequence. Percentage overlap between repertoires was computed as shared unique clonotypes divided by the size of the smaller repertoire. Repertoire richness was assessed with RTK rarefaction, the Chao1 estimator, and Recon v2.1 estimates of unobserved clonotypes. OLGA was used to compute generation probabilities for all TCRbeta clonotypes that the gDNA method yielded from a handful of donors. The table was pulled from immuneACCESS by TCRdb, which kept in-frame rearrangements only. Such tables lose some clones; where checked, under half of the loss comes from unresolved V genes, and the rest has no known cause. V and J calls and clone size are given by that table; D and trimming were obtained from the DNA. Here the sample has roughly 1 million clones; 78% occur a single time. The biggest ten clones account for approximately 0.5% of the sample.

The donors were healthy, HIV-negative adults who had no recently reported acute infections or vaccinations. Every donor was a Caucasian adult residing in Nashville, Tennessee, USA. CD4+ T cells were enriched by magnetic negative selection; naive cells were then positively selected on CD45RA, and the negative fraction formed the memory subset. Blood was obtained by leukapheresis, after which PBMCs were separated by Ficoll-Histopaque density gradient centrifugation and cryopreserved in liquid nitrogen vapor phase. Analytical flow cytometry was used to check the purity and quantity of each magnetically sorted T cell population. Genomic DNA was isolated from every sorted fraction and measured by UV absorbance on a Nanodrop 2000c. What the research found in general, with its limitations: When four donors were compared, the shared fraction of clonotypes was about 5% for naive CD4, roughly 3.3% for naive CD8, 2.3% for memory CD4, and under 0.5% for memory CD8. The small number of donors limited the genetic and exposure-history diversity represented. Higher generation probabilities were observed for clonotypes shared by all four sorted-subset donors than for non-shared clonotypes. Rarefaction of sorted-subset datasets indicated incomplete sequencing despite the large sequencing depth. Sampling was restricted to blood, and TCR repertoires in tissues likely differ from the TCR repertoires found in blood. Based on pairwise subsampling, the degree of clonotype sharing among donors was expected to be affected by sequencing depth. Larger estimated clonotype richness was generally found for naive subsets than for memory subsets.

Reading from cysteine to phenylalanine, the CDR3 counts 12 amino acids. Only the CDR3 portion is preserved as DNA: 36 bases, with reading frame beginning at the first base. Taken from the germline V gene, the CDR1 and CDR2 loops are ENHRY and SYGVKD. Cut back by 4 bases and 8 bases, the V and J ends lie 9 bases apart. Concerning this clone: The antigen it binds to is not known. Base-call qualities are not available, and no considerably larger clone is one nucleotide away.

The V and J segments used are TRBV10-3 and TRBJ2-4; a confident D gene designation cannot be given. This clonotype was sampled from a man between 18 and 35 years old in good health. Some clones in this sample may be carry-over from other donors' samples. Sequenced material: memory CD4+ T cells from PBMCs. The label giving this sample's cell subset or site can be read as: CD45RA-negative fraction. CDR3 loop: CAISASADIQYF. In nucleotides, the sequence is TGTGCCATCAGTGCCAGCGCCGACATTCAGTACTTC.